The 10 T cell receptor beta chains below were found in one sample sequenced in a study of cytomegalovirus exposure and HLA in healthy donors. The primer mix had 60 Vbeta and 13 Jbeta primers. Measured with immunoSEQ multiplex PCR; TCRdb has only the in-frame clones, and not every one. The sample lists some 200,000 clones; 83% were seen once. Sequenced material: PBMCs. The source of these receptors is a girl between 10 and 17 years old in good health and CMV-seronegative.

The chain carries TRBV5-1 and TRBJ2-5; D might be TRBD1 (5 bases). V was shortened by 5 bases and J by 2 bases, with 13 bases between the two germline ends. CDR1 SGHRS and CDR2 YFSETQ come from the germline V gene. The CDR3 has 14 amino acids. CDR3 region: CASSFNRYQETQYF. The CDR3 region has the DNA TGCGCCAGCAGTTTCAACAGGTATCAAGAGACCCAGTACTTC.

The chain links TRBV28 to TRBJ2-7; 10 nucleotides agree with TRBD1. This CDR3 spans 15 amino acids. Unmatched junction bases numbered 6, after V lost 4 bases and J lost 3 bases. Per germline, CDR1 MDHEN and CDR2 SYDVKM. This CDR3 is CASSSHGTGVYEQYF. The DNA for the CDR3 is TGTGCCAGCAGTTCCCACGGGACAGGGGTCTACGAGCAGTACTTC.

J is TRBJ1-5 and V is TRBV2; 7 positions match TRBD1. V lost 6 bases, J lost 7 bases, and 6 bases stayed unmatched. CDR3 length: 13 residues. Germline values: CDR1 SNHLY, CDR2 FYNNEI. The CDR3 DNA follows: TGTGCCAGCAGGACAGGGACGGGACAGCCCCAGCATTTT. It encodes CASRTGTGQPQHF.

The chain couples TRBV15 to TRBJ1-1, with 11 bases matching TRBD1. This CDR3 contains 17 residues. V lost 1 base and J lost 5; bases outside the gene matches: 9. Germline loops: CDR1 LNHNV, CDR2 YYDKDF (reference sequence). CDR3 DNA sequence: TGTGCCACCAGCAGAGGAAGGGACAGGGGGGCGAGGACTGAAGCTTTCTTT. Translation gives CATSRGRDRGARTEAFF.

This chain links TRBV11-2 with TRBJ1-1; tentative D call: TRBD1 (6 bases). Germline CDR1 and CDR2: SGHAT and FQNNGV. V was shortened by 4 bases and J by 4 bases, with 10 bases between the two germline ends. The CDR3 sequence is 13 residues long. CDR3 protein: CASSYRVGTEAFF. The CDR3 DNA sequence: TGTGCCAGCAGCTACAGGGTCGGCACTGAAGCTTTCTTT.

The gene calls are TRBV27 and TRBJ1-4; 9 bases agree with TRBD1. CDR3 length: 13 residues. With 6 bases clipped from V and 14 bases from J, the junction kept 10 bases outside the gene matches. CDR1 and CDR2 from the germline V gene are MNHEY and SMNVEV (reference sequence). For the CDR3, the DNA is TGTGCCAGCAGAGGACAGGGGTGGGAAAGGCTGTTTTTT. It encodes CASRGQGWERLFF.

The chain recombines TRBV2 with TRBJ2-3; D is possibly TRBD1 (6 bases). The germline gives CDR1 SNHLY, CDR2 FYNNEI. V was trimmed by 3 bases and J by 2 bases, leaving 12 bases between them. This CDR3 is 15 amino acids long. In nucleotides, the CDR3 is TGTGCCAGCAGTGAGGGGACACAGCCCACAGATACGCAGTATTTT. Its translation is CASSEGTQPTDTQYF.

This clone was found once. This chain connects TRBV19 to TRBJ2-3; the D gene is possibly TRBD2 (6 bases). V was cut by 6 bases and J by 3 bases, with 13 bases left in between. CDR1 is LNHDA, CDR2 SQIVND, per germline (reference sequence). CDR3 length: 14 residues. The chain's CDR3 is CASRTGVITDTQYF. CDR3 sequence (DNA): TGTGCCAGTAGGACGGGAGTAATAACAGATACGCAGTATTTT. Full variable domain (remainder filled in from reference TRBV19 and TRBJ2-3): DGGITQSPKYLFRKEGQNVTLSCEQNLNHDAMYWYRQDPGQGLRLIYYSQIVNDFQKGDIAEGYSVSREKKESFPLTVTSAQKNPTAFYLCASRTGVITDTQYFGPGTRLTVL.

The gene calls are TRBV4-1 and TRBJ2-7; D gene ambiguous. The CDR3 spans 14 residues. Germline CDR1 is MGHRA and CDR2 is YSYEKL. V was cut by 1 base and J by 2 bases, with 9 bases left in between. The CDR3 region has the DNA TGCGCCAGCAGCCAAGTTTCAGGTCCCTACGAGCAGTACTTC. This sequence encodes CASSQVSGPYEQYF.

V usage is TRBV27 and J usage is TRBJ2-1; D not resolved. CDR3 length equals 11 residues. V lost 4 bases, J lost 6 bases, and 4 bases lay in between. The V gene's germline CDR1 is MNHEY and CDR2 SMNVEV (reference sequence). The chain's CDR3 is CASSSTNEQFF. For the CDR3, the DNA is TGTGCCAGCAGTTCTACCAATGAGCAGTTCTTC.